The source of this T cell receptor (beta chain) is a study of CD8+CD57+ T cells in acquired aplastic anemia. Study-level information: The average for DNA from sorted CD4+ and CD8+ cells was 3 to 3.5 ug. CD4+ cell libraries from healthy donors averaged roughly 10 million reads. General study results and limits: Patients showed no significant difference from controls in CD8+ Simpson's diversity. Patients shared just under 30 CD8+ CDR3 sequences with controls.

As for this clonotype: The antigen remains undetermined.

V lost 5 bases to trimming and J lost 7 bases, with 14 bases between them. The CDR3 length is 13 residues. Germline assignment: CDR1 SNHLY and CDR2 FYNNEI. Researchers used genomic DNA as the template to profile TCR beta VDJ and CDR3. TCRdb processed the reads anew with MiXCR; each CDR3 protein has one entry. The table includes some 200,000 distinct CDR3 sequences, around 32% detected once. The chain couples TRBV2 to TRBJ2-5; no clear D. The sample consisted of sorted CD4+, CD8+, or CD8+CD57+ T cells (not recorded which) from PBMCs. The receptor was isolated from a human donor in good health, serving as a control. CDR3 DNA sequence: TGTGCCAGCAGTTCGATCCTTCCGCGGACCCAGTACTTC. It yields the protein CASSSILPRTQYF.